The clone carrying this T cell receptor beta chain occurred many times. Unmatched junction bases numbered 10, after V lost 3 bases and J lost 8 bases. There are 16 residues in the CDR3. CDR1 is ENHRY, CDR2 SYGVKD, per germline. The data are from a study of T cells in Graves' hyperthyroidism and ophthalmopathy. It was RNA transcripts that yielded the amplified TCR beta CDR3 regions. The HTBI set primed first-round TCR CDR3 RT-PCR. One entry per CDR3 protein results from TCRdb running MiXCR on the multiplex PCR reads. The data show about 290,000 distinct CDR3 sequences, about 13% seen once. This TCR was sampled from a woman in her 40s with Graves' hyperthyroidism. The V gene is TRBV10-3, the J gene TRBJ2-1; TRBD2 agrees at 10 bases. The sequencing sample was made of blood. This chain's CDR3 is CAISDSGLAAWDEQFF. The CDR3 DNA sequence: TGTGCCATCAGTGATTCCGGACTAGCGGCATGGGATGAGCAGTTCTTC.